Presented here are 26 T cell receptor beta chains from one specimen sequenced in a study of monozygotic twins with inflammatory bowel disease. Using the 5' RACE reads, TCRdb records one entry per CDR3 protein without DNA. The specimen's table records 420,000 or so distinct CDR3 sequences. The sequenced sample consisted of blood. The source of these receptors is a human donor with ulcerative colitis or Crohn's disease, or a healthy co-twin of an affected twin (not recorded which).

This CDR3 is CASSSGTPAGELFF. The J gene is TRBJ2-2, the V gene TRBV28; TCRdb's D gene call, TRBD2, goes unchecked for lack of DNA. Germline CDR1 and CDR2: MDHEN and SYDVKM. CDR3 length: 14 amino acids. The complete variable domain, with remaining parts taken from reference TRBV28 and TRBJ2-2, reads DVKVTQSSRYLVKRTGEKVFLECVQDMDHENMFWYRQDPGLGLRLIYFSYDVKMKEKGDIPEGYSVSREKKERFSLILESASTNQTSMYLCASSSGTPAGELFFGEGSRLTVL.

The chain uses TRBV4-3 and TRBJ2-7. This CDR3 comprises 13 residues. Per germline, CDR1 LGHNA and CDR2 YSLEER. CDR3 residues: CASSQELPYEQYF.

The J gene is TRBJ1-4, the V gene TRBV5-6; TCRdb picks TRBD1, but there is no DNA to check that call. The germline V gene encodes CDR1 SGHDT and CDR2 YYEEEE. The CDR3 runs 15 residues. CDR3 sequence reads: CASSLEGTENEKLFF.

The rearrangement joins TRBV9 to TRBJ1-1. The CDR3 runs to 13 residues. Germline V gives CDR1 SGDLS, CDR2 YYNGEE. CDR3 loop: CASTQGKATEAFF.

The chain has TRBV12-3 or TRBV12-4 and TRBJ2-2; the D call from TCRdb, TRBD1, cannot be confirmed without DNA. There are 16 residues in the CDR3. CDR3 protein: CASSLGDRPGTGELFF.

The rearrangement joins TRBV7-2 to TRBJ1-1. CDR1 is SGHTA, CDR2 FQGNSA, per germline. The CDR3 is 15 amino acids. The CDR3 protein is CASSSGWRTNTEASF.

The chain couples TRBV5-1 to TRBJ1-4. CDR1 and CDR2 (germline): SGHRS, YFSETQ. The CDR3 has 15 residues. CDR3 protein: CASSLEVSTNEKLFF. The full variable domain, in which reference TRBV5-1 and TRBJ1-4 provide the parts outside the CDR3, is KAGVTQTPRYLIKTRGQQVTLSCSPISGHRSVSWYQQTPGQGLQFLFEYFSETQRNKGNFPGRFSGRQFSNSRSEMNVSTLELGDSALYLCASSLEVSTNEKLFFGSGTQLSVL.

The chain carries TRBV6-1 and TRBJ1-2; TCRdb lists TRBD1, though no DNA is available to test this call. Per the germline V gene, CDR1 is MNHNS and CDR2 is SASEGT. The CDR3 has 15 amino acids. The CDR3 is CASSPGQGSNYGYTF.

V and J are TRBV14 and TRBJ2-7. The CDR3 length is 15 residues. CDR1 and CDR2 (germline): SGHDN, FVKESK. This CDR3 reads CASSQDLGSSYEQYF.

The rearrangement joins TRBV29-1 to TRBJ2-6; TCRdb proposes TRBD1, but this gene call is untestable without DNA. This CDR3 is built from 16 residues. Germline assignment: CDR1 SQVTM and CDR2 ANQGSEA. The CDR3 spells CSVEGQGGSGANVLTF. The variable domain in full, with the rest retrieved from reference TRBV29-1 and TRBJ2-6, is SAVISQKPSRDICQRGTSLTIQCQVDSQVTMMFWYRQQPGQSLTLIATANQGSEATYESGFVIDKFPISRPNLTFSTLTVSNMSPEDSSIYLCSVEGQGGSGANVLTFGAGSRLTVL.

V and J are TRBV18 and TRBJ2-4; TCRdb picks TRBD1, but there is no DNA to check that call. The CDR3 has 15 residues. The germline gives CDR1 KGHSH, CDR2 LQKENI. The CDR3 sequence: CASSPPTGSRNIQYF.

This chain links TRBV6-1 with TRBJ2-2; TCRdb's D call of TRBD2 is untestable without DNA. The CDR3 has 14 residues. CDR1 and CDR2 (germline): MNHNS, SASEGT. CDR3 in amino acids: CVSGRDRIAGELFF.

The chain has TRBV5-8 and TRBJ2-1; without DNA, the TCRdb call of TRBD1 cannot be checked. The CDR3 has 16 amino acids. Germline loops: CDR1 SGHTS, CDR2 YDEGEE. CDR3 in amino acids: CASSPDRGSSYNEQFF.

The genes are TRBV13 and TRBJ1-3; with no DNA, the TCRdb D assignment of TRBD1 cannot be verified. The CDR3 spans 16 residues. Germline lookup yields CDR1 PRHDT and CDR2 FYEKMQ (reference sequence). The chain's CDR3 is CASTGTTGGTGNTIYF.

The chain recombines TRBV5-1 with TRBJ2-5; TCRdb designates TRBD2, a call that cannot be tested without DNA. The CDR3 runs to 14 residues. From germline, CDR1 is SGHRS and CDR2 YFSETQ. The CDR3 sequence is CASSLSPDKETQYF.

The V and J genes are TRBV9 and TRBJ2-3; the TRBD2 assignment by TCRdb is unverifiable without DNA. Per the germline V gene, CDR1 is SGDLS and CDR2 is YYNGEE. This CDR3 comprises 15 residues. The CDR3 spells CASSVRAGSTDTQYF.

The chain uses TRBV28 and TRBJ2-1; no DNA is available, so the TRBD2 call from TCRdb remains unchecked. The CDR3 is 16 amino acids. The germline V gene has CDR1 MDHEN and CDR2 SYDVKM. The CDR3 loop reads CASSFRVWRELYEQFF.

The chain has TRBV9 and TRBJ1-4; checking the TCRdb D call of TRBD1 is not possible without DNA. The germline gives CDR1 SGDLS, CDR2 YYNGEE. This CDR3 has 14 residues. CDR3 sequence reads: CASSVGGFDEKLFF.

The rearrangement joins TRBV7-2 to TRBJ1-4; TCRdb's D call of TRBD1 is untestable without DNA. Germline values: CDR1 SGHTA, CDR2 FQGNSA. The CDR3 has 17 amino acids. The CDR3 region is CASSLGLTGYIDEKLFF.

V is TRBV18 and J is TRBJ1-5; TCRdb picks TRBD1, but there is no DNA to check that call. The V gene's germline CDR1 is KGHSH and CDR2 LQKENI. The CDR3 has 15 amino acids. CDR3 amino acids: CASSDTQGANQPQHF.

The V call is TRBV20-1, the J call TRBJ2-5; TCRdb returns TRBD1, unconfirmable since there is no DNA. This CDR3 has 15 amino acids. Germline assignment: CDR1 DFQATT and CDR2 SNEGSKA (reference sequence). CDR3 loop: CSALPPTGRGETQYF.

CDR3 protein: CASSLTPGLAGGGEQYF. V is TRBV7-2 and J is TRBJ2-7; TCRdb's D call, TRBD2, is unchecked because there is no DNA. Germline V lookup: CDR1 SGHTA, CDR2 FQGNSA. The CDR3 has 17 amino acids. The complete variable domain, with remaining parts taken from reference TRBV7-2 and TRBJ2-7, reads GAGVSQSPSNKVTEKGKDVELRCDPISGHTALYWYRQSLGQGLEFLIYFQGNSAPDKSGLPSDRFSAERTGGSVSTLTIQRTQQEDSAVYLCASSLTPGLAGGGEQYFGPGTRLTVT.

This chain links TRBV5-1 with TRBJ2-5; lacking DNA, the TRBD1 call made by TCRdb goes unchecked. From germline, CDR1 is SGHRS and CDR2 YFSETQ. This CDR3 is 12 amino acids long. CDR3 sequence: CASSQGGETQYF.

This rearrangement joins TRBV7-9 to TRBJ2-3; TCRdb indicates TRBD1, and absent DNA this call remains unverified. Germline values: CDR1 SEHNR, CDR2 FQNEAQ (reference sequence). This CDR3 is 15 amino acids long. This CDR3 is CASSSGDSAADTQYF.

CDR3 loop: CASSQDHRQQRRTNEKLFF. The genes are TRBV3-1 and TRBJ1-4; TCRdb returns TRBD1, unconfirmable since there is no DNA. Per the germline V gene, CDR1 is LGHDT and CDR2 is YNNKEL (reference sequence). The CDR3 sequence is 19 residues long.

The V and J genes are TRBV7-8 and TRBJ2-5; TCRdb names TRBD1, which stays unverified in the absence of DNA. This CDR3 spans 18 amino acids. Germline-derived CDR1 and CDR2 are SGHVS and FQNEAQ. This chain's CDR3 is CASSLLQGGLGAWETQYF. The variable domain in full, with the rest retrieved from reference TRBV7-8 and TRBJ2-5, is GAGVSQSPRYKVAKRGQDVALRCDPISGHVSLFWYQQALGQGPEFLTYFQNEAQLDKSGLPSDRFFAERPEGSVSTLKIQRTQQEDSAVYLCASSLLQGGLGAWETQYFGPGTRLLVL.